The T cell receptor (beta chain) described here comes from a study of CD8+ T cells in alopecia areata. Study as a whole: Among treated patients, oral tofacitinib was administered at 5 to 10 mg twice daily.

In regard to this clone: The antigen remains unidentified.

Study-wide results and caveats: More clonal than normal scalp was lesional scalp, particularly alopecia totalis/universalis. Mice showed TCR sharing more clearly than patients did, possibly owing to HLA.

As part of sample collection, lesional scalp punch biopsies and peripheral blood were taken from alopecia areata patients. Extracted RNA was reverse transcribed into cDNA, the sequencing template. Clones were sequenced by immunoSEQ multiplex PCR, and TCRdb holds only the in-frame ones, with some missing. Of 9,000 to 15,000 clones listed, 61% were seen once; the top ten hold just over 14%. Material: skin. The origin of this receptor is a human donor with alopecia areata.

The CDR3 DNA reads as TGCAGCATCAGCGCCCAGGGGGCAAACACCTTC. Translated: CSISAQGANTF. The chain has TRBV29-1 and TRBJ1-2, with 8 bases identical to TRBD1. Trimming took 8 bases from V and 12 from J; bases not matched to a gene: 11. The CDR3 is 11 residues long. Per the germline V gene, CDR1 is SQVTM and CDR2 is ANQGSEA.